The rows below give T cell receptor beta chains drawn from one sample of a study of T cells after yellow fever vaccination. A single record per CDR3 protein comes from TCRdb applying MiXCR to the 5' RACE reads. The data contain over 300,000 distinct CDR3 sequences, approximately 3.9% of them seen just once; the ten biggest clones take up roughly a quarter. The sample was PBMCs, taken on the day of the yellow fever booster vaccination. The receptors derive from a man aged 18 to 29 who received the YFV17D yellow fever vaccine. Both conserved end residues are part of each CDR3. Fields, in order: D gene, V gene, clone size, J gene, CDR3 protein, CDR3 DNA. The D gene is left open where the match is weak. Only some rows state a clone size, as once, few, many or a class for expanded clones.

-	TRBV5-4	-	TRBJ2-3	CATRIGGTDTQYF	TGTGCGACACGGATCGGGGGCACAGATACGCAGTATTTT
-	TRBV7-8	few	TRBJ2-3	CASSPSWDTQYF	TGTGCCAGCAGCCCATCATGGGATACGCAGTATTTT
-	TRBV20-1	few	TRBJ1-5	CSARDQGRQPQHF	TGCAGTGCTAGAGATCAGGGTAGGCAGCCCCAGCATTTT
TRBD2	TRBV27	few	TRBJ2-3	CASSPPSPSGADTQYF	TGTGCCAGCAGTCCCCCCTCTCCGAGCGGGGCAGATACGCAGTATTTT
-	TRBV14	few	TRBJ1-2	CASSQRVGAANYGYTF	TGTGCCAGCAGCCAAAGAGTGGGGGCAGCCAACTATGGCTACACCTTC
-	TRBV7-9	-	TRBJ2-1	CASSPKGPSSYNEQFF	TGTGCCAGCAGCCCGAAGGGACCGAGCTCCTACAATGAGCAGTTCTTC
-	TRBV7-8	many	TRBJ2-1	CASSPRGLGSYNEQFF	TGTGCCAGCAGCCCGCGAGGGCTCGGCTCCTACAATGAGCAGTTCTTC
-	TRBV5-1	-	TRBJ1-1	CASSWGYIVRTGTEAFF	TGCGCCAGCAGCTGGGGGTACATCGTAAGAACGGGAACTGAAGCTTTCTTT
-	TRBV5-1	few	TRBJ1-3	CASSPGGGSGNTIYF	TGCGCCAGCAGCCCCGGAGGAGGCTCTGGAAACACCATATATTTT
-	TRBV18	few	TRBJ1-3	CASSPRGNGNTIYF	TGTGCCAGCTCACCACGGGGGAACGGAAACACCATATATTTT
-	TRBV12-3/TRBV12-4	many	TRBJ2-1	CASSLRQGYNEQFF	TGTGCCAGCAGTTTAAGGCAGGGCTACAATGAGCAGTTCTTC
TRBD1	TRBV9	many	TRBJ2-1	CASSAHRGRNEQFF	TGTGCCAGCAGCGCCCACAGGGGGCGCAATGAGCAGTTCTTC
-	TRBV7-2	-	TRBJ2-3	CASSLSRVAPDTQYF	TGTGCCAGCAGCTTAAGCAGGGTGGCCCCAGATACGCAGTATTTT
-	TRBV11-2	many	TRBJ2-3	CASSPPGWTDTQYF	TGTGCCAGCAGCCCTCCCGGGTGGACAGATACGCAGTATTTT
-	TRBV10-3	many	TRBJ2-7	CAISPGTGHPYEQYF	TGTGCCATCAGCCCGGGGACCGGACATCCTTACGAGCAGTACTTC
TRBD2	TRBV30	-	TRBJ2-1	CACSGGLNYEQFF	TGTGCCTGTAGCGGGGGGCTTAACTATGAGCAGTTCTTC
-	TRBV5-1	many	TRBJ2-7	CASSPYRGASYEQYF	TGCGCCAGCAGTCCCTATAGGGGGGCCTCCTACGAGCAGTACTTC
-	TRBV7-9	-	TRBJ2-5	CASSLGSGVETQYF	TGTGCCAGCAGCTTAGGGTCAGGGGTTGAGACCCAGTACTTC
-	TRBV20-1	many	TRBJ1-5	CSAKDGNQPQHF	TGCAGTGCAAAGGACGGGAATCAGCCCCAGCATTTT
TRBD2	TRBV20-1	-	TRBJ2-3	CSATPRLAGGDTQYF	TGCAGTGCCACTCCCAGGCTAGCGGGGGGAGATACGCAGTATTTT
-	TRBV5-1	many	TRBJ2-5	CASSLPDPAETQYF	TGCGCCAGCAGCTTGCCCGACCCCGCGGAGACCCAGTACTTC
-	TRBV29-1	many	TRBJ1-4	CSASLSVSGEKLFF	TGCAGCGCCTCCTTGAGTGTCAGCGGTGAAAAACTGTTTTTT
-	TRBV7-9	many	TRBJ2-5	CASSRRRAGETQYF	TGTGCCAGCAGCCGACGAAGGGCGGGGGAGACCCAGTACTTC
-	TRBV12-3/TRBV12-4	-	TRBJ1-5	CASSPRLEGNQPQHF	TGTGCCAGCAGTCCACGTCTCGAGGGCAATCAGCCCCAGCATTTT
-	TRBV5-8	few	TRBJ2-7	CASSLYGNVQQYF	TGTGCCAGCAGCTTATACGGGAATGTGCAGCAGTACTTC
-	TRBV6-2/TRBV6-3	-	TRBJ1-6	CASRGWVRGTLHF	TGTGCCAGCAGAGGTTGGGTCCGAGGTACCCTCCACTTT
-	TRBV7-2	many	TRBJ2-1	CASSYIGWDERFF	TGTGCCAGCAGCTACATAGGGTGGGATGAGCGGTTCTTC
-	TRBV7-9	few	TRBJ1-2	CASSSRTGSIYGYTF	TGTGCCAGCAGCTCTCGGACCGGGTCTATTTATGGCTACACCTTC
-	TRBV9	few	TRBJ2-1	CASSSPRGAEYNEQFF	TGTGCCAGCAGCTCCCCCCGGGGAGCGGAGTACAATGAGCAGTTCTTC
-	TRBV14	-	TRBJ1-3	CASSQEPGTSYSGNTIYF	TGTGCCAGCAGCCAAGAACCAGGAACCAGTTACTCTGGAAACACCATATATTTT
TRBD2	TRBV5-1	many	TRBJ2-1	CASSSRPIRLAGTPYNEQFF	TGCGCCAGCAGCTCCAGACCGATACGACTAGCGGGGACCCCTTACAATGAGCAGTTCTTC
-	TRBV12-3/TRBV12-4	many	TRBJ2-6	CASTQGTRANVLTF	TGTGCCAGCACCCAGGGGACTCGGGCCAACGTCCTGACTTTC
-	TRBV4-1	-	TRBJ2-2	CASSHKTDNTGELFF	TGCGCCAGCAGCCATAAGACAGATAACACCGGGGAGCTGTTTTTT
-	TRBV4-2	many	TRBJ2-1	CASSQDDGSYNEQFF	TGTGCCAGCAGCCAAGATGACGGCTCCTACAATGAGCAGTTCTTC
TRBD2	TRBV5-1	many	TRBJ2-1	CASSLPGTSFFF	TGCGCCAGCAGCCTGCCCGGGACTAGCTTTTTCTTC
TRBD1	TRBV12-3/TRBV12-4	few	TRBJ1-2	CASSSRQGIGFPFNYGYTF	TGTGCCAGCAGTTCTCGACAGGGGATCGGGTTCCCTTTTAACTATGGCTACACCTTC
TRBD1	TRBV5-1	many	TRBJ2-7	CASGQGDEQYF	TGCGCCAGTGGACAGGGCGACGAGCAGTACTTC
-	TRBV28	many	TRBJ2-1	CASTLPGSNNEQFF	TGTGCCAGCACCCTCCCGGGTTCCAACAATGAGCAGTTCTTC
-	TRBV29-1	-	TRBJ1-1	CSVEDSRGTEAFF	TGCAGCGTTGAAGACAGCAGGGGCACTGAAGCTTTCTTT
-	TRBV6-5	few	TRBJ1-1	CASSPLGRPDEAFF	TGTGCCAGCAGTCCTCTGGGACGGCCAGATGAAGCTTTCTTT
-	TRBV20-1	few	TRBJ1-4	CSATDRRTTNEKLFF	TGCAGTGCCACCGACAGGCGTACAACTAATGAAAAACTGTTTTTT
TRBD1	TRBV5-5	few	TRBJ1-2	CASSTTSGTGDAHYGYTF	TGTGCCAGCAGCACGACGTCCGGGACAGGGGACGCCCACTATGGCTACACCTTC
TRBD1	TRBV6-5	many	TRBJ1-6	CASSYSGDSFNSPLHF	TGTGCCAGCAGTTACTCGGGGGACAGCTTTAATTCACCCCTCCACTTT
-	TRBV7-9	many	TRBJ2-1	CASSLPLGRNNEQFF	TGTGCCAGCAGCCTACCCCTGGGACGGAACAATGAGCAGTTCTTC
-	TRBV7-9	many	TRBJ1-4	CASSSADGSRLFF	TGTGCCAGCAGCTCCGCGGACGGATCGAGGCTGTTTTTT
TRBD2	TRBV11-2	many	TRBJ2-1	CASSLGPGGLWEQFF	TGTGCCAGCAGCTTAGGTCCGGGGGGGCTCTGGGAGCAGTTCTTC
-	TRBV12-3/TRBV12-4	-	TRBJ2-7	CASRDGVRYEQYF	TGTGCCAGCAGGGACGGGGTCCGCTACGAGCAGTACTTC
TRBD2	TRBV2	many	TRBJ2-1	CASSGLAGSSYNEQFF	TGTGCCAGCAGTGGACTAGCGGGAAGCTCCTACAATGAGCAGTTCTTC
-	TRBV5-1	few	TRBJ2-5	CASSKGHTEETQYF	TGCGCCAGCAGCAAGGGACATACGGAAGAGACCCAGTACTTC
TRBD1	TRBV6-5	many	TRBJ2-2	CASSYRDRGRGELFF	TGTGCCAGCAGTTATCGGGACAGGGGTCGCGGGGAGCTGTTTTTT
TRBD1	TRBV7-9	many	TRBJ2-1	CASSVRDRDNEQFF	TGTGCCAGCAGCGTCCGGGACAGGGACAATGAGCAGTTCTTC
-	TRBV7-3	many	TRBJ2-5	CASSLDRGKETQYF	TGTGCCAGCAGCTTAGATCGGGGTAAAGAGACCCAGTACTTC
-	TRBV29-1	many	TRBJ1-5	CSVGFKTDQPQHF	TGCAGCGTTGGATTTAAAACGGATCAGCCCCAGCATTTT
-	TRBV11-2	few	TRBJ2-1	CASSSTRDASYNEQFF	TGTGCCAGCAGCTCAACCCGGGACGCCTCCTACAATGAGCAGTTCTTC
-	TRBV10-3	-	TRBJ1-5	CAISLTGSDQPQHF	TGTGCCATCAGTCTCACAGGGTCGGATCAGCCCCAGCATTTT